These T cell receptor beta chains were read from a single sample in a study of OX40 agonist ivuxolimab in advanced cancers. TCRdb's copy holds only in-frame clones and misses some; the assay was immunoSEQ multiplex PCR. The data show roughly 66,000 clones, roughly nine tenths seen once. The specimen was CD4+ or CD8+ T cells sorted from blood, collected in a trial of the OX40 agonist ivuxolimab. These receptors were obtained from an adult with an advanced solid tumor such as melanoma, head and neck, liver or kidney cancer. Each CDR3 is given with its conserved first and last residue. A D gene is named only where the DNA matches it firmly. Rows may omit the clone size; those that give it use once, few, many or a size class.

11 | NA | TRBJ1-5 | NA | TRBV28 | TGTGCCAGCACCCGATCTGGGCCCCAGCATTTT | CASTRSGPQHF
14 | NA | TRBJ2-5 | TRBD2 | TRBV19 | TGTGCCAGTAGTATAGCGGGAGGCCAAGAGACCCAGTACTTC | CASSIAGGQETQYF
13 | NA | TRBJ2-7 | NA | TRBV30 | TGTGCCTGGAGTGTAAGGCTAGCGTACGAGCAGTACTTC | CAWSVRLAYEQYF
16 | NA | TRBJ1-2 | TRBD1 | TRBV10-3 | TGTGCCATCAGTGAGTCTGATTCGGGGAGGGGGCATGGCTACACCTTC | CAISESDSGRGHGYTF
15 | once | TRBJ2-7 | TRBD1 | TRBV2 | TGTGCCAGCAGTGTAGTTGGGACAGGGGGCTACGAGCAGTACTTC | CASSVVGTGGYEQYF
13 | NA | TRBJ1-1 | TRBD1 | TRBV28 | TGTGCCAGCAAAAAGACAGGGGGCGTCGGGATTTTCTTT | CASKKTGGVGIFF
14 | NA | TRBJ2-1 | TRBD2 | TRBV10-3 | TGTGCCATCACCCCGGGGGGCTCCTACAATGAGCAGTTCTTC | CAITPGGSYNEQFF
15 | NA | TRBJ1-1 | TRBD1 | TRBV18 | TGTGCCAGCTCACCTTCGACAGGGGGTAATACTGAAGCTTTCTTT | CASSPSTGGNTEAFF
13 | NA | TRBJ2-7 | NA | TRBV6-5 | TGTGCCAGCAGTCCCGAGGGGACCTACGAGCAGTACTTC | CASSPEGTYEQYF
12 | NA | TRBJ1-4 | NA | TRBV28 | TGTGCCAGCAGAGGGGTGTCTGAAAAACTGTTTTTT | CASRGVSEKLFF
13 | NA | TRBJ2-3 | NA | TRBV5-1 | TGCGCCAGCAGCTTGTCCACCACAGATACGCAGTATTTT | CASSLSTTDTQYF
14 | NA | TRBJ2-7 | NA | TRBV18 | TGTGCCAGCTCACCACCAGGACAAACTGGGGAGCAGTACTTC | CASSPPGQTGEQYF
14 | NA | TRBJ2-7 | TRBD2 | TRBV9 | TGTGCCAGCAGCGTAGGAGCGGGAGCGTACGAGCAGTACTTC | CASSVGAGAYEQYF
15 | NA | TRBJ2-7 | TRBD2 | TRBV19 | TGTGCCAGTAGTATAGCCCGGGAGGGATCCTACGAGCAGTACTTC | CASSIAREGSYEQYF
12 | few | TRBJ1-6 | NA | TRBV2 | TGTGCCAGCAGTGAGGAGAATTCACCCCTCCACTTT | CASSEENSPLHF
15 | once | TRBJ1-6 | NA | TRBV12-5 | TGTGCTAGTGGTTCAGGACAGTCCAATAATTCACCCCTCCACTTT | CASGSGQSNNSPLHF
18 | NA | TRBJ2-6 | NA | TRBV30 | TGTGCCTGGAGTGTACATTACGTTGGGAGCTCTGGGGCCAACGTCCTGACTTTC | CAWSVHYVGSSGANVLTF
13 | NA | TRBJ1-6 | NA | TRBV25-1 | TGTGCCAGCACTGGGGCAGTTCGATCACCCCTCCACTTT | CASTGAVRSPLHF
15 | NA | TRBJ2-3 | NA | TRBV18 | TGTGCCAGCTCACCAACTCAAACTGGCACAGATACGCAGTATTTT | CASSPTQTGTDTQYF
13 | NA | TRBJ1-1 | NA | TRBV7-2 | TGTGCCAGCAGCCCGCGGGGGAGGACTGAAGCTTTCTTT | CASSPRGRTEAFF
16 | NA | TRBJ2-3 | TRBD2 | TRBV5-6 | TGTGCCAGCAGCTTGGATGCGGGGGGGCCTTCGATTACGCAGTATTTT | CASSLDAGGPSITQYF
11 | NA | TRBJ1-2 | NA | TRBV6-5 | TGTGCCAGCAGTTCTAACTATGGCTACACCTTC | CASSSNYGYTF
17 | NA | TRBJ2-7 | TRBD2 | TRBV10-3 | TGTGCCATCAGTGCCAGGCCCGGACTAGCGGGTCCCTACGAGCAGTACTTC | CAISARPGLAGPYEQYF
14 | NA | TRBJ2-1 | NA | TRBV7-2 | TGTGCCAGCAGCTTTTGGGGGCCCTACAATGAGCAGTTCTTC | CASSFWGPYNEQFF
15 | NA | TRBJ1-6 | NA | TRBV6-1 | TGTGCCAGCAGTGAGGAATCCTCCTATAATTCACCCCTCCACTTT | CASSEESSYNSPLHF
14 | NA | TRBJ2-7 | NA | TRBV28 | TGTGCCAGCAGCGGACAGAAATTAACCTACGAGCAGTACTTC | CASSGQKLTYEQYF